This is a list of T cell receptor beta chains from one sample in a study of beta chain features in type 1 diabetes. Sequenced by immunoSEQ multiplex PCR; TCRdb stores in-frame clones only, minus some. The sample holds about 900,000 clones, roughly 17% seen once. Sequencing was carried out using naive CD4+ T cells from blood. The receptor set was obtained from a young woman in good health. Each CDR3 is given with its conserved first and last residue. The order of the fields is V gene, J gene, CDR3 protein.

V: TRBV19; J: TRBJ2-1; CDR3: CASSMGWNNEQFF
V: TRBV28; J: TRBJ2-4; CDR3: CASSSPYRGAKNIQYF
V: TRBV10-3; J: TRBJ2-1; CDR3: CAISDPIAGLTYNEQFF
V: TRBV7-9; J: TRBJ2-5; CDR3: CASSLNGAETQYF
V: TRBV28; J: TRBJ2-1; CDR3: CASSLSGDFYNEQFF
V: TRBV5-1; J: TRBJ1-5; CDR3: CASSLTGDQPQHF
V: TRBV28; J: TRBJ2-5; CDR3: CATTGGRRETQYF
V: TRBV10-3; J: TRBJ2-2; CDR3: CASRASGGERAGELFF
V: TRBV7-2; J: TRBJ2-7; CDR3: CASSLAPGGEQYF
V: TRBV27; J: TRBJ1-2; CDR3: CASSRRDRPNYGYTF
V: TRBV6-5; J: TRBJ2-1; CDR3: CASSYMPAGEEFF
V: TRBV7-2; J: TRBJ2-7; CDR3: CASSPTSGYEQYF
V: TRBV11-3; J: TRBJ2-1; CDR3: CASSPGTSRHEQFF
V: TRBV11-2; J: TRBJ2-5; CDR3: CASSINLAGGTQYF